This T cell receptor beta chain is drawn from a study of cytomegalovirus exposure and HLA in healthy donors. A remark on this clone: No antigen is known for it.

The study, taken as a whole, reports: In a later analysis, CMV-associated beta chains were mostly HLA-associated, it appeared. Follow-up analysis later connected one missense variant in DCLRE1C with trimming of TCR beta V- and J-genes. Sequencing likely produced, as an artifact, a cluster of highly shared sequence variants.

Germline V gives CDR1 MGHRA, CDR2 YSYEKL. Trimming cost V 0 bases and J 6 bases, with 16 bases left between them. The CDR3 covers 16 residues. Amplification used 60 Vbeta primers and 13 Jbeta primers. Only in-frame clones appear in the TCRdb table, and some are missing; sequencing was by immunoSEQ multiplex PCR. The sample lists approximately 110,000 clones; 81% were seen once. The receptor was derived from a woman between 25 and 40 years old in good health and CMV-seronegative. The V gene is TRBV4-1, the J gene TRBJ2-3, with D perhaps TRBD2 (5 bases). Input material: PBMCs. CDR3 region: CASSQDLIETIDTQYF. The CDR3 DNA follows: TGCGCCAGCAGCCAAGATTTGATCGAGACTATCGATACGCAGTATTTT.